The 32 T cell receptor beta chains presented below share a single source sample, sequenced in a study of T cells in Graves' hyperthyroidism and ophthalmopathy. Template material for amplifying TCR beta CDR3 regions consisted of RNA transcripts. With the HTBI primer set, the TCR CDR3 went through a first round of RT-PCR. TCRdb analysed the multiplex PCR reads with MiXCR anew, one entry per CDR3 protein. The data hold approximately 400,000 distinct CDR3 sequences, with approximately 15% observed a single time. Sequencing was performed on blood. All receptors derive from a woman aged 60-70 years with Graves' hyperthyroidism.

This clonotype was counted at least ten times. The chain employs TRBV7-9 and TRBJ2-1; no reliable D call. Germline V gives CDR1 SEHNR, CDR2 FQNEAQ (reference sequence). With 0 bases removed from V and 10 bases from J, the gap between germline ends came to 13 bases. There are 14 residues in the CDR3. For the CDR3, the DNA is TGTGCCAGCAGCTTAGCGGGCGTCTCCAGGGAGCAGTTCTTC. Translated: CASSLAGVSREQFF.

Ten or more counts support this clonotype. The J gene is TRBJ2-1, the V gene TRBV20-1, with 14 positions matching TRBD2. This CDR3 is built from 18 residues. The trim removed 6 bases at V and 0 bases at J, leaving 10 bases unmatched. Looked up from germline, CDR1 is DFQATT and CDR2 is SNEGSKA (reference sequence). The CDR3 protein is CSADSGTSGSFSYNEQFF. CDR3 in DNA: TGCAGTGCCGATTCCGGGACTAGCGGGAGTTTCTCCTACAATGAGCAGTTCTTC.

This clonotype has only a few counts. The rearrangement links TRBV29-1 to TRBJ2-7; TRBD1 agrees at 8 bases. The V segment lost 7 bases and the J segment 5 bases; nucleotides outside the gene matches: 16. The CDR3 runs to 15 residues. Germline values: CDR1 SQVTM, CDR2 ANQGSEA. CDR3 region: CSAAPWTGRVDEQYF. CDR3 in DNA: TGCAGCGCTGCCCCCTGGACAGGGCGCGTCGACGAGCAGTACTTC.

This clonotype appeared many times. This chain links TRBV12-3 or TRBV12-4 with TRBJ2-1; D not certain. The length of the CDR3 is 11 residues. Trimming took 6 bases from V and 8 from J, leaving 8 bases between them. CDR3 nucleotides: TGTGCCAGCAGCCCAGCTTATGAGCAGTTCTTC. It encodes CASSPAYEQFF.

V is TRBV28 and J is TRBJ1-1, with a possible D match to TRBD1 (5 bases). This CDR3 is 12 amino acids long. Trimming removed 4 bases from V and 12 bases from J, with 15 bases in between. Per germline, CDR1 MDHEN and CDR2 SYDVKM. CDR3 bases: TGTGCCAGCAGTTCGGGGACGGGGAGAACTTTCTTT. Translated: CASSSGTGRTFF. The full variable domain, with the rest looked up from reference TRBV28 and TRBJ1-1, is DVKVTQSSRYLVKRTGEKVFLECVQDMDHENMFWYRQDPGLGLRLIYFSYDVKMKEKGDIPEGYSVSREKKERFSLILESASTNQTSMYLCASSSGTGRTFFGQGTRLTVV.

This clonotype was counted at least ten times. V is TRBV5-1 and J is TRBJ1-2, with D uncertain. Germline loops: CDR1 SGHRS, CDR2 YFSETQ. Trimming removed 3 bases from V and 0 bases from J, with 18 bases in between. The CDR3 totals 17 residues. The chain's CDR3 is CASSSDPTESANYGYTF. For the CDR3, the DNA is TGCGCCAGCAGCTCCGATCCCACGGAGTCAGCTAACTATGGCTACACCTTC.

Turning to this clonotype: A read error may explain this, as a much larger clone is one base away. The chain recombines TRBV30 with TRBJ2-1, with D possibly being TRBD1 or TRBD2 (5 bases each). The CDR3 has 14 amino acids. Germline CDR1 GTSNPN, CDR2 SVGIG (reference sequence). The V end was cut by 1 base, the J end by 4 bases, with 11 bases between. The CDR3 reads CAWSGGTGYNEQFF. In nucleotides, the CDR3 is TGTGCCTGGAGTGGGGGGACGGGATACAATGAGCAGTTCTTC.

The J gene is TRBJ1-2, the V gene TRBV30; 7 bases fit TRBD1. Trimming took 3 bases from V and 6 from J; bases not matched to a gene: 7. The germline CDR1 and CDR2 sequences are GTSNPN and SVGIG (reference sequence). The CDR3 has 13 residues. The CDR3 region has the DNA TGTGCCTGGAGCTCTACAGGGGTCGATGGCTACACCTTC. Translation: CAWSSTGVDGYTF.

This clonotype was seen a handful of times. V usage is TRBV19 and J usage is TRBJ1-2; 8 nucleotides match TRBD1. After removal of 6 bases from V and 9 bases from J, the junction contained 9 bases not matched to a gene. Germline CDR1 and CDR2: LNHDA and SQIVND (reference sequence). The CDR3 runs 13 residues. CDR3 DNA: TGTGCCAGTAGATTCTCGACAGGGGTGAGCTACACCTTC. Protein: CASRFSTGVSYTF.

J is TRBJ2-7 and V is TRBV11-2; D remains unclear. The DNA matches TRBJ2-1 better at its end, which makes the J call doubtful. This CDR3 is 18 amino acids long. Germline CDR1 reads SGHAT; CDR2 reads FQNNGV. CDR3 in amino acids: CASRQVVGPTPLSYEQFF. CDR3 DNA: TGTGCCAGCAGGCAAGTCGTGGGCCCCACCCCCCTCTCCTACGAGCAGTTCTTC.

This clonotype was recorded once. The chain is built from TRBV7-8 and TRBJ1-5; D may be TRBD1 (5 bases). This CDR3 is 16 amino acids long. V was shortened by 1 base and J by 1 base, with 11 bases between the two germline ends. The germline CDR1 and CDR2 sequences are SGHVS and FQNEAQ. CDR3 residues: CASSLVRTLSNQPQHF. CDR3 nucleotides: TGTGCCAGCAGCTTAGTGAGGACACTAAGCAATCAGCCCCAGCATTTT.

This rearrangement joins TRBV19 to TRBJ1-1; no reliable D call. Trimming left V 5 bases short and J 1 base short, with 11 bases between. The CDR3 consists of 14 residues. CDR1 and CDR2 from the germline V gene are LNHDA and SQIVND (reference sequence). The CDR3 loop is CASSDGRRNTEAFF. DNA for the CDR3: TGTGCCAGTAGTGATGGACGGCGGAACACTGAAGCTTTCTTT.

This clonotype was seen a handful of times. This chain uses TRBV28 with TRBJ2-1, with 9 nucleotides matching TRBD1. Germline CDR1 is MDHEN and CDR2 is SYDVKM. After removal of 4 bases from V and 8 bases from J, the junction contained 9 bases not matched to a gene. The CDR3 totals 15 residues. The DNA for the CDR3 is TGTGCCAGCAGTTCCGGGACAGGGTTTTTATATGAGCAGTTCTTC. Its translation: CASSSGTGFLYEQFF.

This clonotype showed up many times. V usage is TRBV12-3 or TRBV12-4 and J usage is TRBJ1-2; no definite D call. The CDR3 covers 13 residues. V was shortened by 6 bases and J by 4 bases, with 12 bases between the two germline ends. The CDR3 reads CASRGRVSYGYTF. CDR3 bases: TGTGCCAGCAGAGGGAGGGTTAGCTATGGCTACACCTTC.

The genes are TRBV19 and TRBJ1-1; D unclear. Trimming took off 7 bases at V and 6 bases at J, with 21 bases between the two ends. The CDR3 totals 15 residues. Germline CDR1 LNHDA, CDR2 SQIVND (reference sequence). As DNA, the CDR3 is TGTGCCAGTAATTTCAAGCTTGGGGAACAGCCTGAAGCTTTCTTT. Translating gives CASNFKLGEQPEAFF.

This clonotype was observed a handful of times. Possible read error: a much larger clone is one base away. The CDR3 region is CASSGGVRNIEAFF. CDR3 bases: TGTGCCAGCAGTGGCGGGGTAAGGAACATTGAAGCTTTCTTT. This chain joins TRBV2 and TRBJ1-1; D gene uncertain. CDR3 length: 14 amino acids. In germline, CDR1 is SNHLY, CDR2 FYNNEI.

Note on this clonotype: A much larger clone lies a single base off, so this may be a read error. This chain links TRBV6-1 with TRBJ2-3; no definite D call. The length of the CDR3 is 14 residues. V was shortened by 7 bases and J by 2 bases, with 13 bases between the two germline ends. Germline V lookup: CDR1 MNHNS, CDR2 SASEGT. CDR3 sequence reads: CASKPAKITDTQYF. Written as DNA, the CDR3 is TGTGCCAGCAAGCCAGCCAAGATCACAGATACGCAGTATTTT.

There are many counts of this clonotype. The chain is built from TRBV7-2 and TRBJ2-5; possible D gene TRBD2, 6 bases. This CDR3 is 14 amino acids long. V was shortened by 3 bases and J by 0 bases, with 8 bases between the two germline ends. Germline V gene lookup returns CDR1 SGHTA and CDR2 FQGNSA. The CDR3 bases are TGTGCCAGCAGCTTGAGCGGGTACCAAGAGACCCAGTACTTC. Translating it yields CASSLSGYQETQYF.

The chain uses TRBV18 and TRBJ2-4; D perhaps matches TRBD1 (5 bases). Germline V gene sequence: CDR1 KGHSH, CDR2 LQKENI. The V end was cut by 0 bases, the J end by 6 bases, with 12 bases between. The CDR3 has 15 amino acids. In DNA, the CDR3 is TGTGCCAGCTCACCACCAGGGCAGGGTACAAACATTCAGTACTTC. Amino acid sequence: CASSPPGQGTNIQYF.

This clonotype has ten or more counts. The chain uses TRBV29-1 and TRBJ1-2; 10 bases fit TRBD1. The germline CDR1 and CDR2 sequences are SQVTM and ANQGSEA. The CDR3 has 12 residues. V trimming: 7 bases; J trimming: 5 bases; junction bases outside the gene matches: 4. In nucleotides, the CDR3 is TGCAGCGCTAGGGACAGGGGATATGGCTACACCTTC. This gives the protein CSARDRGYGYTF. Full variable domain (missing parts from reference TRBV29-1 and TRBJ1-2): SAVISQKPSRDICQRGTSLTIQCQVDSQVTMMFWYRQQPGQSLTLIATANQGSEATYESGFVIDKFPISRPNLTFSTLTVSNMSPEDSSIYLCSARDRGYGYTFGSGTRLTVV.

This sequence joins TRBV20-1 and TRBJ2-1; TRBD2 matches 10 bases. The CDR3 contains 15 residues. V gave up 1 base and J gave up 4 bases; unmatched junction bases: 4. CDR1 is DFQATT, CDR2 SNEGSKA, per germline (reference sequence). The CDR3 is CSARVPLAGYNEQFF. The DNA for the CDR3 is TGCAGTGCTAGAGTGCCACTAGCGGGATACAATGAGCAGTTCTTC.

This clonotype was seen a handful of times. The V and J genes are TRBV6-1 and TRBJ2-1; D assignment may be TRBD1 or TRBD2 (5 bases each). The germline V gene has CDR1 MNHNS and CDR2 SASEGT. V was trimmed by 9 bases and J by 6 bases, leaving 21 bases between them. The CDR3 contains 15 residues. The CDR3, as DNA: TGTGCCAGTGTTTCGGGGACGACTCTCGGCAATGAGCAGTTCTTC. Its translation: CASVSGTTLGNEQFF.

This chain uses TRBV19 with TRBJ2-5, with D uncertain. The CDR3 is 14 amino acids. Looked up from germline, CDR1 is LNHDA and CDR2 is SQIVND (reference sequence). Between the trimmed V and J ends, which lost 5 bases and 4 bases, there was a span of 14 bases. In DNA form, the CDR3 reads TGTGCCAGTAGTTTAGGCGCTTTGGCAGAGACCCAGTACTTC. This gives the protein CASSLGALAETQYF.

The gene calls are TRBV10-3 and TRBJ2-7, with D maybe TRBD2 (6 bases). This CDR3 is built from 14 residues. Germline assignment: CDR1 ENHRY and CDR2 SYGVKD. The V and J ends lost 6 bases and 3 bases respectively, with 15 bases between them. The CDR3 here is CAIRTGANNYEQYF. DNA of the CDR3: TGTGCCATCAGGACGGGAGCAAATAACTACGAGCAGTACTTC.

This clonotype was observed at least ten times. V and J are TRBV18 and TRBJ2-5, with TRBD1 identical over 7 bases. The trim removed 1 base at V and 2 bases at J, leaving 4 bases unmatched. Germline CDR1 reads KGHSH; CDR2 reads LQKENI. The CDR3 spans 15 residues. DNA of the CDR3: TGTGCCAGCTCACCACGCCCCAGGGGGCAAGAGACCCAGTACTTC. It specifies CASSPRPRGQETQYF.

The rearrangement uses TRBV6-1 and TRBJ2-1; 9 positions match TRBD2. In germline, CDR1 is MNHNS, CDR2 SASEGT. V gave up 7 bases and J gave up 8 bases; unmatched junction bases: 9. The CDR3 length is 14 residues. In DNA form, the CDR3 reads TGTGCCAGCACTAAGATTAGCGGGAGACATGAGCAGTTCTTC. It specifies CASTKISGRHEQFF.

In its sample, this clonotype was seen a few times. In nucleotides, the CDR3 is TGTGCCAGCAGCTTAACGGGGACAGGGTGGGGAGAAAAACTGTTTTTT. Translating it yields CASSLTGTGWGEKLFF. The rearrangement joins TRBV7-8 to TRBJ1-4; 9 nucleotides line up with TRBD1. The CDR3 covers 16 residues. V was pared by 2 bases and J by 8 bases, with 9 bases of the junction left unmatched. CDR1 SGHVS and CDR2 FQNEAQ come from the germline V gene.

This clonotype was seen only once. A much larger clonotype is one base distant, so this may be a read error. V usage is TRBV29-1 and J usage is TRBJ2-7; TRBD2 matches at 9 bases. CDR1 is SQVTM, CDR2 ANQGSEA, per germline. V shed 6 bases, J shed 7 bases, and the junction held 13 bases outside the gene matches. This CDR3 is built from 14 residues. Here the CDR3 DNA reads TGCAGCGTGGGGAGGAGGACTAGCGTCGATGAGCAGTACTTC. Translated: CSVGRRTSVDEQYF.

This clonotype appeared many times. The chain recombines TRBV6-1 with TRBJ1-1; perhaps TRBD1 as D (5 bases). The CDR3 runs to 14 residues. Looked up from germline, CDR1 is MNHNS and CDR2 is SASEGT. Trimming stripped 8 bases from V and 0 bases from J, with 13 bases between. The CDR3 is CASGGATMNTEAFF. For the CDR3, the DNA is TGTGCCAGCGGAGGGGCTACCATGAACACTGAAGCTTTCTTT.

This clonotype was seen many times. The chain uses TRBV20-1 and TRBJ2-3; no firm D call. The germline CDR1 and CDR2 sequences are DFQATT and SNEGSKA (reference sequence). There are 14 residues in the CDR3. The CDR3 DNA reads TGCAGCCTCCAAAACCCGACCCCCCCAGATACGCAGTATTTT. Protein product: CSLQNPTPPDTQYF.

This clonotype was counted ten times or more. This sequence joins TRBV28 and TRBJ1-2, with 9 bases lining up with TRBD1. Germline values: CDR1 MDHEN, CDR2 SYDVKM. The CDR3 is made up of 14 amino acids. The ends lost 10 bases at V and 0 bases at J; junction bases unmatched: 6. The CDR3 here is CATGQGLTNYGYTF. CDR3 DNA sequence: TGTGCCACCGGACAGGGGCTTACTAACTATGGCTACACCTTC.

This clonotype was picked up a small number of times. The CDR3 loop is CSAPGPGNTGELFF. The DNA of the CDR3 is TGCAGTGCTCCCGGACCCGGGAACACCGGGGAGCTGTTTTTT. The gene calls are TRBV20-1 and TRBJ2-2; D is unresolved. Germline V lookup: CDR1 DFQATT, CDR2 SNEGSKA (reference sequence). The CDR3 totals 14 residues. The V and J ends lost 5 bases and 1 base respectively, with 11 bases between them.